This TCR beta chain was documented in a study of T cell changes during pregnancy in multiple sclerosis. CDR1 is MNHNS and CDR2 is SASEGT in the germline V gene. The ends lost 6 bases at V and 2 bases at J; junction bases unmatched: 4. The CDR3 is made up of 14 amino acids. Generated by immunoSEQ multiplex PCR, the TCRdb table keeps only in-frame clones and is missing some. Found here are fewer than 65,000 clones, 80% to 95% of them singletons; the top ten hold 0.35% to 0.45%. This receptor was identified in a female donor with multiple sclerosis, enrolled in a pregnancy study. This chain joins TRBV6-1 and TRBJ1-2; 9 nucleotides align to TRBD1. The sequenced sample was CD4+ T cells from peripheral blood mononuclear cells, obtained after pregnancy. CDR3 DNA: TGTGCCAGCAGCTCGGGACAGGGCAACTATGGCTACACCTTC. Amino acids: CASSSGQGNYGYTF.